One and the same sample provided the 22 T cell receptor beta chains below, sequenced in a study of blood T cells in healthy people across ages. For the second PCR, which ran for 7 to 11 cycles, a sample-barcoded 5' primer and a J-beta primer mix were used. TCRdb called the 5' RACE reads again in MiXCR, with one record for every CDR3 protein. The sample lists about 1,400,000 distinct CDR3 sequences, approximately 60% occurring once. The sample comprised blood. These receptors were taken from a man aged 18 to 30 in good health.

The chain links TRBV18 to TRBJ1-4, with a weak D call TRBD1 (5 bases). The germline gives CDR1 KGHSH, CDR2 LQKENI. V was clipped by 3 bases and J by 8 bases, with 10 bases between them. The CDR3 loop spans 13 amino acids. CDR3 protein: CASSPGEIEKLFF. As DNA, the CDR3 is TGTGCCAGCTCACCGGGGGAGATCGAAAAACTGTTTTTT.

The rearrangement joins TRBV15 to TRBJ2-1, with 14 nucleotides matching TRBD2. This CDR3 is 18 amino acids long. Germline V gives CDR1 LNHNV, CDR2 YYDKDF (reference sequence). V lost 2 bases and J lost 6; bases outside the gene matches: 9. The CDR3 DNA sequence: TGTGCCACCAGCAGAAGACTAGCGGGAGGGCCTAGGGCCAATGAGCAGTTCTTC. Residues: CATSRRLAGGPRANEQFF.

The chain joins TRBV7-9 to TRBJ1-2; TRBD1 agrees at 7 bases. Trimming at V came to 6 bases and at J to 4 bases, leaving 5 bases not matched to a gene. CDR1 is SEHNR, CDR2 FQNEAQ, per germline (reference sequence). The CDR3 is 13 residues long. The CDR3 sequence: CASRSQGVYGYTF. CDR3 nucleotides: TGTGCCAGCAGGTCCCAGGGGGTCTATGGCTACACCTTC.

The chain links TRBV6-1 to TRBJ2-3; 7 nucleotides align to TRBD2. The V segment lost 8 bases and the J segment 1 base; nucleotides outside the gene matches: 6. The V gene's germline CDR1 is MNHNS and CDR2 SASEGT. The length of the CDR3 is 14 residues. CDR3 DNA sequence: TGTGCCAGCCCCGCGGGGGACCGCACAGATACGCAGTATTTT. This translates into CASPAGDRTDTQYF.

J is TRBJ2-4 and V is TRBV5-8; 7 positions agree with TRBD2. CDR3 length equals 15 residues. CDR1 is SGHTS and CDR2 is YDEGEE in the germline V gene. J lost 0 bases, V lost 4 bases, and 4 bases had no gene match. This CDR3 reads CASSGGVLAKNIQYF. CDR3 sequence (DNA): TGTGCCAGCAGCGGGGGGGTACTAGCCAAAAACATTCAGTACTTC.

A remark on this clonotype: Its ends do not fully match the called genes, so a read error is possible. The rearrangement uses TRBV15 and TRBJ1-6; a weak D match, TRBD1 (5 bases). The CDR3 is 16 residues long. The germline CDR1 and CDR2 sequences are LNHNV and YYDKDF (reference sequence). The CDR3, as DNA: TGTGCCACCGGCAGAGAGCAGGGCTCCTATAATTCACCCCTCCACTTT. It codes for CATGREQGSYNSPLHF.

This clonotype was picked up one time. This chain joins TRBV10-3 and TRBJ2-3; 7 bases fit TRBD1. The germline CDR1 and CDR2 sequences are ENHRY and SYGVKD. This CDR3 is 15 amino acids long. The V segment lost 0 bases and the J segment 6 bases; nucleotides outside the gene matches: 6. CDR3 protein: CAISESDRPGDTQYF. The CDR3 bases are TGTGCCATCAGTGAGTCGGACAGGCCCGGGGATACGCAGTATTTT.

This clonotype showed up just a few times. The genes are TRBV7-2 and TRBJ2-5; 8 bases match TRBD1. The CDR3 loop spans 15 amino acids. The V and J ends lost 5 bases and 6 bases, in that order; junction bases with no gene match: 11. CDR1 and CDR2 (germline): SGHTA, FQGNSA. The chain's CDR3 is CASSPRTGPGKTQYF. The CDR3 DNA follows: TGTGCCAGCAGCCCGAGGACAGGGCCAGGAAAGACCCAGTACTTC.

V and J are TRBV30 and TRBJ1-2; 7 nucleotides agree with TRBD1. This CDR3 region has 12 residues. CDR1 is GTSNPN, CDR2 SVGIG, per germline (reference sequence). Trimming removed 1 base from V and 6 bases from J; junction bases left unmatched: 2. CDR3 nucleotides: TGTGCCTGGAGTGCAGGGGGTAATGGCTACACCTTC. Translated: CAWSAGGNGYTF.

CDR3 nucleotide sequence: TGTGCCAGCAGCTGGGATCAGGGGGGAAATCAGCCCCAGCATTTT. It is translated as CASSWDQGGNQPQHF. This chain uses TRBV6-6 with TRBJ1-5, with TRBD1 matching over 7 bases. The CDR3 contains 15 residues. V trimming: 6 bases; J trimming: 4 bases; junction bases outside the gene matches: 9. Germline CDR1 reads MNHNY; CDR2 reads SVGAGI (reference sequence).

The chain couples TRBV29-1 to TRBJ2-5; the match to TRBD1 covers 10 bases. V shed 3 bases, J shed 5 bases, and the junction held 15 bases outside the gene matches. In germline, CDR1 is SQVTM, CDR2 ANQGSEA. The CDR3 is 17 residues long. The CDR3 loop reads CSVEPQAGQGIWETQYF. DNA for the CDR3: TGCAGCGTTGAGCCTCAAGCGGGACAGGGGATTTGGGAGACCCAGTACTTC.

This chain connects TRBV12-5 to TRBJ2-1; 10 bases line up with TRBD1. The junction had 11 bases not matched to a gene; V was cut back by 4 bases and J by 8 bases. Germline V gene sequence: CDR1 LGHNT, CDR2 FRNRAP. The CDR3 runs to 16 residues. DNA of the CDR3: TGTGCTAGTGGTTCCCACGGGACAGGGGAGGGCTATGAGCAGTTCTTC. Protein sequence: CASGSHGTGEGYEQFF. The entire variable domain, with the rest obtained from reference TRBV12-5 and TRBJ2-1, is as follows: DARVTQTPRHKVTEMGQEVTMRCQPILGHNTVFWYRQTMMQGLELLAYFRNRAPLDDSGMPKDRFSAEMPDATLATLKIQPSEPRDSAVYFCASGSHGTGEGYEQFFGPGTRLTVL.

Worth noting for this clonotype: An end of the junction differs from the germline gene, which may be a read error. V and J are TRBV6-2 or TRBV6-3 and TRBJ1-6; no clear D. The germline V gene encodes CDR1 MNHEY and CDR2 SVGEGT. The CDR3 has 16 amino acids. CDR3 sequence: CASSYSGISYNSPPHF. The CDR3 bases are TGTGCCAGCAGTTACTCGGGGATCTCCTATAATTCACCCCCCCACTTT.

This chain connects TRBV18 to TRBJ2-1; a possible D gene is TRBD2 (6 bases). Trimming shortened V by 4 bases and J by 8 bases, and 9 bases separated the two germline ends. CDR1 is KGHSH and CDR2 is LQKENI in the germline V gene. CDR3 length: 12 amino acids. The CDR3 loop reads CASSLGEDEQFF. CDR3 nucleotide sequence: TGTGCCAGCTCACTGGGGGAGGATGAGCAGTTCTTC. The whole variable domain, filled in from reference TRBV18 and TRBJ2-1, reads NAGVMQNPRHLVRRRGQEARLRCSPMKGHSHVYWYRQLPEEGLKFMVYLQKENIIDESGMPKERFSAEFPKEGPSILRIQQVVRGDSAAYFCASSLGEDEQFFGPGTRLTVL.

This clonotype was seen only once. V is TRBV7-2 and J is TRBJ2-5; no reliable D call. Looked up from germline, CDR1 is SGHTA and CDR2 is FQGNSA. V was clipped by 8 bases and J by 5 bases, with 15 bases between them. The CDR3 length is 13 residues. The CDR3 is CASFSVTSETQYF. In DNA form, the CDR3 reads TGTGCCAGCTTCTCTGTGACCTCGGAGACCCAGTACTTC. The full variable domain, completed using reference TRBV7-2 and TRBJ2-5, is GAGVSQSPSNKVTEKGKDVELRCDPISGHTALYWYRQSLGQGLEFLIYFQGNSAPDKSGLPSDRFSAERTGGSVSTLTIQRTQQEDSAVYLCASFSVTSETQYFGPGTRLLVL.

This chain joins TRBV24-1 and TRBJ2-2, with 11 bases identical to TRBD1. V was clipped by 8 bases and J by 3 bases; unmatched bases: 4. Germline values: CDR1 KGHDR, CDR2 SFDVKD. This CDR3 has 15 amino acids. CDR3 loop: CATTTGQGDTGELFF. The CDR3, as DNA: TGTGCCACCACCACGGGACAGGGGGACACCGGGGAGCTGTTTTTT.

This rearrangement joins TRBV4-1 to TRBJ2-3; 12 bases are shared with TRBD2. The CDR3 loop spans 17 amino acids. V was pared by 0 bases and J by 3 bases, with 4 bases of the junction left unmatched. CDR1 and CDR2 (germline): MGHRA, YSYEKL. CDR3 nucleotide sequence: TGCGCCAGCAGCCAAGATACTAGCGGGAGGTGGACAGATACGCAGTATTTT. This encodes CASSQDTSGRWTDTQYF.

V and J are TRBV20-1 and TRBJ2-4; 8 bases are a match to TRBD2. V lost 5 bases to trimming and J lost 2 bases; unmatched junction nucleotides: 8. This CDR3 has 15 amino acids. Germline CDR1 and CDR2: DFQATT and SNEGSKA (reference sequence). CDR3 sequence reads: CSAFPGGLTKNIQYF. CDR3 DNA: TGCAGTGCTTTCCCGGGGGGGCTGACCAAAAACATTCAGTACTTC.

The CDR3 here is CSVEGTDRGNYNEQFF. The CDR3 bases are TGCAGCGTTGAGGGGACGGACAGGGGAAACTACAATGAGCAGTTCTTC. The rearrangement uses TRBV29-1 and TRBJ2-1, with TRBD1 matching over 9 bases. Germline V gives CDR1 SQVTM, CDR2 ANQGSEA. The CDR3 covers 16 residues. With 3 bases clipped from V and 3 bases from J, the junction kept 9 bases outside the gene matches.

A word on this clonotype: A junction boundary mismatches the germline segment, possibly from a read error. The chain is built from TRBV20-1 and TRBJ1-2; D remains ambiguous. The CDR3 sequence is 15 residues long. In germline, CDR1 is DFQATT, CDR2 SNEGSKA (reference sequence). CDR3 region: CSAGDMGITNYGYTF. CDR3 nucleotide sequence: TGCAGTGCTGGAGATATGGGGATAACTAACTATGGCTACACCTTC.

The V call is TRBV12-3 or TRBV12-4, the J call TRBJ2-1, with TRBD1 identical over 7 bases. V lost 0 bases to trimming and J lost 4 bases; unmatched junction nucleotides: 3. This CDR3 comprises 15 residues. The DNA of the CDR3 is TGTGCCAGCAGTTTAGCGGGACAGCCTTACAATGAGCAGTTCTTC. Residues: CASSLAGQPYNEQFF.

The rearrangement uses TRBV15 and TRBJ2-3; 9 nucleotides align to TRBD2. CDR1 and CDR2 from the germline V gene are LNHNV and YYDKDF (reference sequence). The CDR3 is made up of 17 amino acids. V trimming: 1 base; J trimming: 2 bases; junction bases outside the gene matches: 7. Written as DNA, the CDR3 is TGTGCCACCAGCAGAGTTACTAGCGGGTCCTTCACAGATACGCAGTATTTT. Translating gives CATSRVTSGSFTDTQYF.